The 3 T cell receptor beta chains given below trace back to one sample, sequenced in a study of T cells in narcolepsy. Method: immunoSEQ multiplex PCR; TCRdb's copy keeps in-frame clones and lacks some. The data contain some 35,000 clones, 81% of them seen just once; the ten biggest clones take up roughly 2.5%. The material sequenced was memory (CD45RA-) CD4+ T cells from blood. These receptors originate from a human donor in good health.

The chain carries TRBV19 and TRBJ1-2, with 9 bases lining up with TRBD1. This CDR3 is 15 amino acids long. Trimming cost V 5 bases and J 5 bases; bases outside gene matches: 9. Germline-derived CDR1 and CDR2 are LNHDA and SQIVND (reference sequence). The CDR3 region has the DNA TGTGCCAGTAGTGAAACAGGGGGCGCCGGTTATGGCTACACCTTC. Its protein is CASSETGGAGYGYTF.

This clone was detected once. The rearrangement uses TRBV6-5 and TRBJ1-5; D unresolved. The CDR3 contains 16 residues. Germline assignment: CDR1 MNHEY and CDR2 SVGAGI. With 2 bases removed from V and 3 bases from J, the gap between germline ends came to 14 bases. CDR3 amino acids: CASSYGPGRPNQPQHF. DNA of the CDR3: TGTGCCAGCAGTTACGGTCCGGGTCGACCCAATCAGCCCCAGCATTTT.

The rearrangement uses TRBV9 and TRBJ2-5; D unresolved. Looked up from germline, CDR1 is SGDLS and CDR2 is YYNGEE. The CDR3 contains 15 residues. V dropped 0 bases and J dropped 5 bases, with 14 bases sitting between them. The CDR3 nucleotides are TGTGCCAGCAGCGTAGCAGGCCTCGTGAGGGAGACCCAGTACTTC. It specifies CASSVAGLVRETQYF.